This TCR beta chain emerged from a study of T cells after yellow fever vaccination. As for the study in general: Any fraction with a low cell number was prepared using SMART-Seq v4 Ultra Low Input.

UMIs and a universal primer site were added when TCR cDNA was made by 5'RACE template switching. TCRdb called the 5' RACE reads again in MiXCR, with one record for every CDR3 protein. This sample has 170,000 or so distinct CDR3 sequences; approximately 6.2% occur once, and the top ten carry roughly 3%. There are a few counts of this clonotype. Its antigen is undetermined. This CDR3 has 14 amino acids. V was clipped by 5 bases and J by 6 bases; unmatched bases: 9. Study-wide results and caveats: In FACS-sorted repertoires, abundant clonotypes from the bulk population could appear as contaminants. Booster sampling recovered most clones from primary vaccination (approximately 97% CD4, around 88% CD8).

The receptor's source is a man between 18 and 29 years old who received the YFV17D yellow fever vaccine. This specimen consisted of CD4+ T cells sorted from PBMCs, obtained on the day of the first yellow fever vaccination. The V and J genes are TRBV12-3 or TRBV12-4 and TRBJ1-2; 7 bases agree with TRBD1. The CDR3 reads CASSTPGGGNGYTF. The CDR3 DNA is TGTGCCAGCAGTACGCCAGGGGGGGGTAATGGCTACACCTTC.